The clone carrying this T cell receptor beta chain has at least ten counts. Its specificity is unknown. The data were taken from a study of tumor and adjacent non-tumor tissue in lung cancer. Overall study context: Patients comprised some eleven adenocarcinoma, a couple of squamous cell carcinoma and 1 small cell lung cancer. Stage I to III disease affected roughly 10 men and about five women aged about 31 to 76. Whole-study findings and limits: Tumor repertoires had a smaller top 100 clone share than normal lung. Patients with more diverse tumor TCRs had worse survival.

This sample's RNA came from whole unsorted tissue. The normal lung tissue was taken more than 3 cm from the tumor edge. A modified ARM-PCR protocol with three rounds of nested PCR amplified TCRbeta. TCRdb processed the multiplex PCR reads anew with MiXCR; each CDR3 protein has one entry. This table has about 75,000 distinct CDR3 sequences, roughly 70% appearing once. The sequence derives from a woman between 50 and 59 years old with non-small cell lung cancer. The sequencing input was distant non-tumor lung tissue.

CDR3 amino acids: CASSPRREGYEQYF. In DNA, the CDR3 is TGTGCCAGCAGCCCTCGGCGGGAGGGGTACGAGCAGTACTTC. The V call is TRBV28, the J call TRBJ2-7, with 9 positions matching TRBD2. This CDR3 contains 14 residues. Germline V CDR1 and CDR2: MDHEN, SYDVKM. Losses at the gene ends were 6 bases for V and 4 bases for J; bases not matched to a gene: 7. The full variable domain, its missing parts supplied by reference TRBV28 and TRBJ2-7, is DVKVTQSSRYLVKRTGEKVFLECVQDMDHENMFWYRQDPGLGLRLIYFSYDVKMKEKGDIPEGYSVSREKKERFSLILESASTNQTSMYLCASSPRREGYEQYFGPGTRLTVT.